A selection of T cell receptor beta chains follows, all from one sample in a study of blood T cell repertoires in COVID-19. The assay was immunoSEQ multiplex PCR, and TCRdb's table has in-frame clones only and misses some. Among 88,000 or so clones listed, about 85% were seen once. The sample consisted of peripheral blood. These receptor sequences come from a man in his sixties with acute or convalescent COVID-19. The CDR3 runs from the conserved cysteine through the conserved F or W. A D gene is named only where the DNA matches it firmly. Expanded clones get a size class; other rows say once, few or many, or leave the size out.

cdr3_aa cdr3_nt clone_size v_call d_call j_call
CASSYRTEFNSPLHF TGTGCCAGCAGCTACCGGACAGAGTTTAATTCACCCCTCCACTTT . TRBV5-4 . TRBJ1-6
CASSRQEYNEQFF TGTGCCAGCAGTCGACAGGAGTACAATGAGCAGTTCTTC . TRBV6-2/TRBV6-3 . TRBJ2-1
CASSPHVADSGYTF TGTGCCAGCAGCCCCCATGTGGCAGACTCTGGCTACACCTTC . TRBV3-1/TRBV3-2 . TRBJ1-2
CASSESYGNEQFF TGCGCCAGCAGTGAGTCGTACGGGAATGAGCAGTTCTTC . TRBV10-1 . TRBJ2-1
CASSTALLRLAGFYNEQFF TGTGCCAGCAGCACCGCCCTCTTAAGACTAGCGGGCTTCTACAATGAGCAGTTCTTC . TRBV7-2 TRBD2 TRBJ2-1
CASSLGGRVYEQYF TGTGCCAGCAGCTTGGGGGGGAGGGTTTACGAGCAGTACTTC . TRBV5-4 TRBD2 TRBJ2-7
CASSSRGGNQPQHF TGTGCCAGTAGTAGCCGGGGAGGCAATCAGCCCCAGCATTTT . TRBV19 . TRBJ1-5
CASSLGGVLNTEAFF TGTGCCAGCAGCTTAGGGGGGGTTCTGAACACTGAAGCTTTCTTT . TRBV7-2 . TRBJ1-1
CASSLSMGASAEAFF TGCGCCAGCAGCTTGAGCATGGGGGCGTCGGCTGAAGCTTTCTTT . TRBV5-1 . TRBJ1-1
CASSPEQSLSYGYTF TGTGCCAGCTCACCGGAACAGTCCTTAAGTTACGGCTACACCTTC . TRBV18 . TRBJ1-2
CASSLVGGGNYEQYF TGTGCCAGCAGCTTAGTGGGCGGGGGAAACTACGAGCAGTACTTC few TRBV7-2 TRBD2 TRBJ2-7
CASSPTRRGEKLFF TGTGCCAGCAGCCCGACACGGCGTGGAGAAAAACTGTTTTTT . TRBV3-1/TRBV3-2 . TRBJ1-4
CASSYDKDNYGYTF TGTGCCAGCAGTTATGACAAAGACAACTATGGCTACACCTTC . TRBV6-5 . TRBJ1-2
CSGKGQGKAFF TGCAGTGGAAAAGGACAGGGAAAAGCTTTCTTT . TRBV20-1 TRBD1 TRBJ1-1
CASSSYDRGRGFF TGTGCCAGCAGCTCATACGACAGGGGGCGAGGGTTCTTC . TRBV12-3/TRBV12-4 TRBD1 TRBJ2-1
CASHLGGYTEAFF TGTGCCAGCCACCTCGGGGGGTACACTGAAGCTTTCTTT . TRBV14 . TRBJ1-1
CASSSQGGGGETQYF TGTGCCAGTAGTAGCCAGGGGGGCGGAGGAGAGACCCAGTACTTC . TRBV19 . TRBJ2-5
CASSLVQGVNEQYF TGTGCCAGCAGCTTGGTACAGGGAGTTAACGAGCAGTACTTC . TRBV5-6 . TRBJ2-7
CATRASGNTGELFF TGTGCCACTAGGGCTAGCGGTAACACCGGGGAGCTGTTTTTT . TRBV3-1/TRBV3-2 TRBD2 TRBJ2-2
CASSSRRLAGGKETQYF TGTGCCAGTAGTTCCCGGAGACTAGCGGGGGGCAAAGAGACCCAGTACTTC few TRBV19 TRBD2 TRBJ2-5
CASSSTAGGALKTQYF TGTGCCAGCAGCTCCACAGCGGGGGGTGCTCTGAAGACCCAGTACTTC . TRBV5-4 TRBD2 TRBJ2-5
CASRPGQGAAPNEKLFF TGCGCCAGCAGACCGGGACAGGGGGCCGCCCCTAATGAAAAACTGTTTTTT few TRBV5-1 TRBD1 TRBJ1-4
CASSPRQANEKLFF TGTGCCAGCTCACCTAGACAGGCTAATGAAAAACTGTTTTTT . TRBV18 . TRBJ1-4
CSVAETGYEQYF TGCAGCGTTGCTGAGACAGGGTACGAGCAGTACTTC once TRBV29-1 TRBD1 TRBJ2-7
CASSQVGGDYGYTF TGCGCCAGCAGCCAAGTCGGGGGAGACTATGGCTACACCTTC . TRBV4-3 . TRBJ1-2
CASSREGKETQYF TGTGCCAGCAGTCGGGAGGGAAAGGAGACCCAGTACTTC . TRBV6-5 TRBD2 TRBJ2-5
CASSYSKGDRNTGELFF TGTGCCAGCAGTTACTCGAAAGGAGACCGAAACACCGGGGAGCTGTTTTTT . TRBV6-2/TRBV6-3 . TRBJ2-2
CASSFTGEEQYF TGTGCCAGCAGTTTTACAGGGGAAGAGCAGTACTTC . TRBV12-3/TRBV12-4 TRBD1 TRBJ2-7
CASSWDREETQYF TGTGCCAGCAGCTGGGACAGGGAAGAGACCCAGTACTTC . TRBV7-2 TRBD1 TRBJ2-5